This record covers a single TCR beta chain. CDR1 is SEHNR and CDR2 is FQNEAQ in the germline V gene (reference sequence). This CDR3 region has 15 residues. V was trimmed by 2 bases and J by 2 bases, leaving 12 bases between them. This entry belongs to a study of blood T cell repertoires in COVID-19. Study background: Acute-phase and convalescent COVID-19 samples originated in the United States, Italy and Spain.

Methods used by the authors: Estimation of nucleated cell counts was performed using reference gene primer amplification. Method: immunoSEQ multiplex PCR; TCRdb's copy keeps in-frame clones and lacks some. V, J and clone size are taken as reported in that table, and D and trimming were inferred from the DNA itself. The sample consists of roughly 70,000 clones, around 87% of them appearing once. This TCR derives from a man in his forties or fifties with active COVID-19. The source material was peripheral blood. This chain links TRBV7-9 with TRBJ2-5; TRBD2 might be the D (6 bases). This CDR3 is CASSLKAGEQETQYF. The DNA for the CDR3 is TGTGCCAGCAGCTTAAAAGCGGGCGAACAAGAGACCCAGTACTTC.